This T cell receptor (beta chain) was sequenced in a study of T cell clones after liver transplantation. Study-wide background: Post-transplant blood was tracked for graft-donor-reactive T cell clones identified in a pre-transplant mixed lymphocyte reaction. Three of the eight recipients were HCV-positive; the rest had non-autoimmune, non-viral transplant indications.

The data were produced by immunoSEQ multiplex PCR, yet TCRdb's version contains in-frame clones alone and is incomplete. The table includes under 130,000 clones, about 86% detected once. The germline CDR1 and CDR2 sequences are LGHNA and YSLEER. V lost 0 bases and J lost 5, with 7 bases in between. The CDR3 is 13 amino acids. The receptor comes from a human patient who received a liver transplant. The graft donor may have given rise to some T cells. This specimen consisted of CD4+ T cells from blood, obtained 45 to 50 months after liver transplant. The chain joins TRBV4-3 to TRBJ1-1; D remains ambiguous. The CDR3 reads CASSQDRMTEAFF. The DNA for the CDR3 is TGCGCCAGCAGCCAAGACAGGATGACTGAAGCTTTCTTT.